Each of the 16 T cell receptor beta chains below was sequenced from the same sample in a study of blood T cells in healthy people across ages. A second 7 to 11 cycle PCR used barcoded and J-beta primers. TCRdb re-derived calls from the 5' RACE reads in MiXCR, one entry per CDR3 protein. The sample includes about 1.6 million distinct CDR3 sequences, 30% to 35% seen only once; the top ten take roughly 10%. The sequenced sample consisted of blood. The source is a woman in her 30s in good health.

This clonotype was recorded many times. The V call is TRBV7-9, the J call TRBJ2-5; TRBD2 aligns across 7 bases. The length of the CDR3 is 14 residues. Germline loops: CDR1 SEHNR, CDR2 FQNEAQ (reference sequence). With 6 bases clipped from V and 2 bases from J, the junction kept 6 bases outside the gene matches. The CDR3 DNA sequence: TGTGCCAGCAGTTGGGGGGGAACTCAAGAGACCCAGTACTTC. It specifies CASSWGGTQETQYF.

The chain is built from TRBV6-5 and TRBJ2-7, with a tentative D call TRBD2 (7 bases). V was clipped by 6 bases and J by 5 bases, with 17 bases between them. The CDR3 sequence is 14 residues long. Germline V CDR1 and CDR2: MNHEY, SVGAGI. CDR3 loop: CASSRTRGGNEQYF. The CDR3 bases are TGTGCCAGCAGCCGAACTAGGGGGGGGAACGAGCAGTACTTC.

This clonotype was recorded at least ten times. The gene calls are TRBV20-1 and TRBJ1-4; D is ambiguous. In germline, CDR1 is DFQATT, CDR2 SNEGSKA (reference sequence). The CDR3 is made up of 13 amino acids. Deletions cut 0 bases from V and 4 bases from J, with 6 bases between. This CDR3 reads CSARELHNEKLFF. CDR3 DNA: TGCAGTGCTAGAGAACTCCATAATGAAAAACTGTTTTTT.

This clonotype was observed a single time. Possible read error: a much larger clone is one base away. V gene TRBV30 combines with J gene TRBJ1-2, with a tentative D call TRBD1 (6 bases). With 5 bases removed from V and 0 bases from J, the gap between germline ends came to 10 bases. The CDR3 is 13 residues long. Per the germline V gene, CDR1 is GTSNPN and CDR2 is SVGIG (reference sequence). The CDR3 loop is CAWRTESNYGYTF. Here the CDR3 DNA reads TGTGCCTGGCGGACAGAGTCTAACTATGGCTACACCTTC.

This clonotype was seen a few times. J is TRBJ2-1 and V is TRBV4-2; D is undetermined. Germline CDR1 reads LGHNA; CDR2 reads YNFKEQ. This CDR3 region has 16 residues. The V gene lost 0 bases and the J gene lost 7 bases, with 16 bases spanning the gap. DNA of the CDR3: TGTGCCAGCAGCCAAGAAGATCCCTTCTATGGGAATGAGCAGTTCTTC. It codes for CASSQEDPFYGNEQFF.

This chain joins TRBV20-1 and TRBJ2-7; tentatively, D is TRBD1 (6 bases). The CDR3 contains 12 residues. Trimming pared 6 bases from V and 3 bases from J, leaving 12 bases between. Germline CDR1 reads DFQATT; CDR2 reads SNEGSKA (reference sequence). The CDR3 coding sequence is TGCAGTGCCCCGGACAGAGTCTACGAGCAGTACTTC. The encoded protein is CSAPDRVYEQYF.

The chain is built from TRBV19 and TRBJ2-7; D possibly corresponds to TRBD2 (5 bases). Germline V gives CDR1 LNHDA, CDR2 SQIVND (reference sequence). V dropped 3 bases and J dropped 3 bases, with 18 bases sitting between them. This CDR3 is built from 16 residues. The CDR3 loop is CASSINLQEEGYEQYF. The CDR3 DNA reads TGTGCCAGTAGTATTAATTTGCAGGAGGAAGGCTACGAGCAGTACTTC.

This clonotype appeared many times. The chain combines TRBV4-1 with TRBJ2-7, with 12 bases matching TRBD2. Germline V lookup: CDR1 MGHRA, CDR2 YSYEKL. The V segment lost 8 bases and the J segment 3 bases; nucleotides outside the gene matches: 5. The CDR3 sequence is 14 residues long. The CDR3 loop is CASGSTSGSYEQYF. For the CDR3, the DNA is TGCGCCAGCGGATCGACTAGCGGGAGCTACGAGCAGTACTTC.

Written as DNA, the CDR3 is TGTGCCAGCAAGGGACTAGGTGGAGGCGAGCAGTACTTC. Encoded protein: CASKGLGGGEQYF. The genes are TRBV27 and TRBJ2-7; 8 bases line up with TRBD2. There are 13 residues in the CDR3. V was clipped by 7 bases and J by 6 bases; unmatched bases: 8. Germline lookup yields CDR1 MNHEY and CDR2 SMNVEV (reference sequence).

Points on this clonotype: Since a much larger clone is just one base distant, this may be a read error. The V call is TRBV29-1, the J call TRBJ2-5; TRBD2 aligns across 7 bases. CDR1 is SQVTM and CDR2 is ANQGSEA in the germline V gene. CDR3 length: 13 residues. The junction had 9 bases not matched to a gene; V was cut back by 6 bases and J by 5 bases. CDR3 coding DNA: TGCAGCGTCGCCCATGGGGGGGACGAGACCCAGTACTTC. It yields the protein CSVAHGGDETQYF.

This clonotype was seen more than once but under ten times. This sequence joins TRBV20-1 and TRBJ2-5, with D possibly matching TRBD2 (6 bases). The CDR3 runs 15 residues. Trimming stripped 5 bases from V and 7 bases from J, with 23 bases between. Germline CDR1 and CDR2: DFQATT and SNEGSKA (reference sequence). CDR3 in DNA: TGCAGTGCTGACCCGGGACTCCGAGTTTCGGGGACCCAGTACTTC. Amino acid sequence: CSADPGLRVSGTQYF.

The V call is TRBV28, the J call TRBJ2-1, with D tentatively TRBD1 or TRBD2 (5 bases each). V was pared by 3 bases and J by 6 bases, with 9 bases between. The CDR3 spans 13 residues. Germline V gene data show CDR1 as MDHEN and CDR2 as SYDVKM. The CDR3: CASSFPGTNEQFF. The CDR3 coding sequence is TGTGCCAGCAGTTTTCCCGGGACCAATGAGCAGTTCTTC.

The V and J genes are TRBV6-2 or TRBV6-3 and TRBJ2-1; 10 nucleotides match TRBD2. The V gene end was trimmed by 5 bases and the J gene end by 6 bases; junction bases not matched to a gene: 7. The CDR3 covers 15 residues. The V gene's germline CDR1 is MNHEY and CDR2 SVGEGT. In DNA, the CDR3 is TGTGCCAGCAGTAAGAGCGGGAGGGCCCTCAATGAGCAGTTCTTC. Its translation is CASSKSGRALNEQFF.

The chain carries TRBV6-5 and TRBJ2-7, with D possibly being TRBD1 (6 bases). Trimming took off 6 bases at V and 2 bases at J, with 17 bases between the two ends. The CDR3 is 15 residues long. CDR1 is MNHEY, CDR2 SVGAGI, per germline. CDR3 loop: CASRRSGVITYEQYF. CDR3 in DNA: TGTGCCAGCAGGAGATCAGGGGTTATCACCTACGAGCAGTACTTC.

The rearrangement joins TRBV20-1 to TRBJ1-2, with TRBD1 as a possible D gene (6 bases). V dropped 3 bases and J dropped 8 bases, with 22 bases sitting between them. CDR1 DFQATT and CDR2 SNEGSKA come from the germline V gene (reference sequence). The CDR3 extends over 15 amino acids. CDR3 DNA sequence: TGCAGTGCTAGTCCTGGCAGGGGTCTAATTTGGGGCTACACCTTC. It translates to CSASPGRGLIWGYTF.

The chain links TRBV28 to TRBJ2-7; the D is unclear. CDR1 is MDHEN and CDR2 is SYDVKM in the germline V gene. V was pared by 6 bases and J by 7 bases, with 13 bases between. The CDR3 totals 12 residues. The CDR3 bases are TGTGCCAGCAGGACGGACGCATGGGAGCAGTACTTC. Its protein is CASRTDAWEQYF. Based on the CDR3 plus reference TRBV28 and TRBJ2-7, the full variable domain is DVKVTQSSRYLVKRTGEKVFLECVQDMDHENMFWYRQDPGLGLRLIYFSYDVKMKEKGDIPEGYSVSREKKERFSLILESASTNQTSMYLCASRTDAWEQYFGPGTRLTVT.